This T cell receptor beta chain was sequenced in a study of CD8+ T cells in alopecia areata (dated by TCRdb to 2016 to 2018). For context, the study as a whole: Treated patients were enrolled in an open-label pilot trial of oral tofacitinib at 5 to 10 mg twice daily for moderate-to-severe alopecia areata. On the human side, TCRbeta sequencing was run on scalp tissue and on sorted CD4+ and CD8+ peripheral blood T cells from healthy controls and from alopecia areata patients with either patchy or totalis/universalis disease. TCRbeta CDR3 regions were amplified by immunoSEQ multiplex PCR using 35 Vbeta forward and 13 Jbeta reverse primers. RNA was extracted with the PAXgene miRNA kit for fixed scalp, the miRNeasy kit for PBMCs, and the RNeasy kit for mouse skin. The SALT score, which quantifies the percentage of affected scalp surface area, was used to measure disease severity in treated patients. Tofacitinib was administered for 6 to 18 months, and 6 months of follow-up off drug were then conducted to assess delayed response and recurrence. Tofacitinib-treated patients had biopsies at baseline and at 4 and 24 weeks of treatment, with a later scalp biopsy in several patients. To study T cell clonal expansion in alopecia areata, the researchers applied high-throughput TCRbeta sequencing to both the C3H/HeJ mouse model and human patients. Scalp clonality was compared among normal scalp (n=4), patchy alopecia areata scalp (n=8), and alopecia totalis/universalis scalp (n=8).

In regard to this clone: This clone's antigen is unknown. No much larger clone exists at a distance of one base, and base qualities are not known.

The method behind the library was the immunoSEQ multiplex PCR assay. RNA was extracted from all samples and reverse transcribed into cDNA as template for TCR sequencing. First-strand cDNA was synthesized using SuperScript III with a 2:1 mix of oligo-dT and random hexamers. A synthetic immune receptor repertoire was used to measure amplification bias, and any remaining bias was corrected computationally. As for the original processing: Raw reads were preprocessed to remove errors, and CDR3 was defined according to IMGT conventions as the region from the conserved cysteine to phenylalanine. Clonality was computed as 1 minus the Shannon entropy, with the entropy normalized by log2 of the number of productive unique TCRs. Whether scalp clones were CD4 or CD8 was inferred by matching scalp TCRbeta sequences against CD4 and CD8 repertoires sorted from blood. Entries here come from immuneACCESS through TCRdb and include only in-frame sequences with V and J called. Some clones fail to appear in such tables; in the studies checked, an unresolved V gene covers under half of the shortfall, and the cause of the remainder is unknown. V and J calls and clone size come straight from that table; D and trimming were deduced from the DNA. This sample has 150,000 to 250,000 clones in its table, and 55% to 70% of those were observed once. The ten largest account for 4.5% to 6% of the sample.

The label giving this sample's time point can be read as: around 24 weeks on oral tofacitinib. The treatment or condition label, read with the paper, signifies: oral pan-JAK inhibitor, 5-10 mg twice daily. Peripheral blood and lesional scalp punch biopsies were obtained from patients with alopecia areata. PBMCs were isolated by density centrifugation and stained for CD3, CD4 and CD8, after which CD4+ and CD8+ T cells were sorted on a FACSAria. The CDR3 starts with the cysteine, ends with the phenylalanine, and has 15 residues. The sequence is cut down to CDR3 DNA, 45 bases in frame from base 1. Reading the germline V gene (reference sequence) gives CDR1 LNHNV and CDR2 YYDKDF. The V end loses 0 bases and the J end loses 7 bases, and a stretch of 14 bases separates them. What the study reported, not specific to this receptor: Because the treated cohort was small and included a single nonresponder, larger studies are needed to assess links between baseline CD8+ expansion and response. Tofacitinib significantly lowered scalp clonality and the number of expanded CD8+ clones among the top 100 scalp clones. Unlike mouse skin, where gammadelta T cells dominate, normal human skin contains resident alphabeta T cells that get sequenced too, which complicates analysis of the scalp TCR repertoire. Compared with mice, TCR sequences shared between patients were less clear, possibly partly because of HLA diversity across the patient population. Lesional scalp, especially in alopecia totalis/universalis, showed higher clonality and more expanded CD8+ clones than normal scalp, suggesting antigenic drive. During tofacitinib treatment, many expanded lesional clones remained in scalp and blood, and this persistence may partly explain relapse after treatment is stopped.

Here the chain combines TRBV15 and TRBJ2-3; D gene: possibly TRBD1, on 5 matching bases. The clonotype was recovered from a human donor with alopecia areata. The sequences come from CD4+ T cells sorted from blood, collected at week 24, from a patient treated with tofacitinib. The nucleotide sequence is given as TGTGCCACCAGCAGAGATCACAGGTTTCAGAATACGCAGTATTTT. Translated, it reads CATSRDHRFQNTQYF.